The present T cell receptor beta chain was sequenced within a study of T-cell memory formation after mild COVID-19. One entry per CDR3 protein results from TCRdb running MiXCR on the 5' RACE reads. In the table there are some 340,000 distinct CDR3 sequences, over 10% of which are singletons. The sequencing input was PBMCs or a T cell subset sorted from them (not recorded which). This TCR was sampled from a man between 18 and 35 years old who had mild COVID-19 (a few samples of this study predate the infection). Cell type and time point are not known.

The CDR3 reads CASSILGQASTEAFF. CDR3 nucleotides: TGTGCCAGCAGTATCCTGGGACAGGCCAGCACTGAAGCTTTCTTT. The V gene is TRBV27, the J gene TRBJ1-1, with 8 bases identical to TRBD1. Losses at the gene ends were 5 bases for V and 4 bases for J; bases not matched to a gene: 9. The CDR3 spans 15 residues. The germline V gene encodes CDR1 MNHEY and CDR2 SMNVEV (reference sequence).